This record concerns one T cell receptor beta chain sequence. The specificity of this receptor is unknown. The CDR3, cysteine through phenylalanine, is 17 amino acids long. The DNA sequence is not available. CDR1 and CDR2 are read off the germline V gene as SGHAT and FQNNGV. This entry is derived from a study of CD8 T cells in cerebrospinal fluid in Alzheimer's disease (dated by TCRdb to 2018 to 2021). Broadly, across the study: CSF T cell clonal expansion was assessed with two single-cell approaches: plate-based nested PCR sequencing and droplet-based sequencing. The study examined whether cerebrospinal fluid from healthy elderly individuals and from patients with neurodegenerative disease contained clonally expanded T cells. The droplet-based CSF comparison of patients and controls included roughly 9 healthy controls (about 11,000 cells) and roughly 9 patients with MCI or Alzheimer's disease (approximately 10,000 cells). A total of 20 to 30 samples were covered by the CSF gene-expression analysis, which included Parkinson's disease patients.

The library was built by means of 10x single-cell sequencing. 10X Genomics single-cell V(D)J and 5' gene-expression libraries were used to profile CSF cells. An Illumina NextSeq550 was used to sequence CSF single-cell TCR libraries. Concerning the study's data processing: V(D)J reads were aligned to the vdj-GRCh38 alts ensemble 2.0.0 reference and were analysed with the Cell Ranger vdj pipeline. A clonotype was defined as a group of cell barcodes sharing the same set of productive CDR3 nucleotide sequences. Clonotype information was added to Seurat v3.0 gene-expression metadata to link clonality with transcriptional profiles. CSF cells with more than 1,800 genes, more than 7,500 UMIs or more than 10% mitochondrial reads were excluded. To find TCRs with known antigen specificity, CDR3-beta sequences were matched against VDJdb. Only TCRs with complete alpha and beta chains were included in the network analysis of clone sharing, which used the R package qgraph. Each CDR3 protein sequence appears as one entry after TCRdb reprocessed the reads, and no DNA is included. TCRdb's processing, not the study's, gives the V and J calls here. In this sample's table one finds over a thousand distinct CDR3 sequences. Approximately 11% of the sample rests with the top ten.

Results the study describes overall, beyond this receptor: In pooled data, a highly expanded clone (at least 3% of TCRs) was found in 1 of 10 healthy subjects versus most of the 6 Alzheimer's patients. Finding EBV-specific TCRs in CSF, the authors cautioned, does not establish a causal link between EBV and Alzheimer's disease. Compared with controls, patients with MCI or Alzheimer's disease had a higher percentage of their CSF TCRs made up by the single largest clone. Only samples with detectable clones (roughly eleven healthy, 5 MCI, 5 AD, 6 PD) were included in the overall clonality comparison. The EBV-specific clones were neither the most highly expanded clones nor enriched among patients.

All participants were free of acute infectious disease and in good physical condition. Neurodegeneration in patients was confirmed with biomarkers including neurofilament, amyloid-beta and tau. Live CSF cells for droplet-based sequencing were sorted with a live/dead marker. CSF was obtained by lumbar puncture, and immune cells were pelleted by centrifugation at 300g. Each CSF sample was checked for red blood cells, and any sample showing blood contamination was excluded. CSF cells were cryopreserved in freezing medium, frozen at -80 degrees C overnight, and then transferred to liquid nitrogen for storage. CSF samples were stored for less than seven months before analysis.

The sequence is built from TRBV11-2 and TRBJ2-1; the D call of TRBD2 rests on TCRdb alone, since no DNA is present to check it. The specimen sequenced was cerebrospinal fluid. This TCR was recovered from a human donor with mild cognitive impairment. The CDR3 region reads CASSFPRTSGSDNEQFF.